These 24 T cell receptor beta chains were all obtained from the same sample, sequenced in a study of T-cell memory formation after mild COVID-19. One entry per CDR3 protein, called by TCRdb with MiXCR from the 5' RACE reads. Among roughly 350,000 distinct CDR3 sequences listed, about 13% were seen once. Sequenced input: PBMCs or a T cell subset sorted from them (not recorded which). Receptors originate from a man between 18 and 35 years old who had mild COVID-19 (a few samples of this study predate the infection). Cell type and time point are not known.

The table lists this clonotype with a few counts. The gene calls are TRBV7-2 and TRBJ2-5, with D unresolved. CDR3 length equals 15 residues. Trimming pared 3 bases from V and 5 bases from J, leaving 16 bases between. CDR1 and CDR2 (germline): SGHTA, FQGNSA. In DNA form, the CDR3 reads TGTGCCAGCAGCTTCGGAAGGGCCTCCAGGGAGACCCAGTACTTC. As protein: CASSFGRASRETQYF. The variable domain in full, completed from reference TRBV7-2 and TRBJ2-5, reads GAGVSQSPSNKVTEKGKDVELRCDPISGHTALYWYRQSLGQGLEFLIYFQGNSAPDKSGLPSDRFSAERTGGSVSTLTIQRTQQEDSAVYLCASSFGRASRETQYFGPGTRLLVL.

The chain uses TRBV18 and TRBJ2-7; 8 bases are shared with TRBD2. The CDR3 is 15 amino acids. Germline CDR1 is KGHSH and CDR2 is LQKENI. V was pared by 5 bases and J by 2 bases, with 8 bases of the junction left unmatched. The CDR3 region is CASSSGGGPPYEQYF. The CDR3 DNA reads TGTGCCAGCTCATCGGGGGGGGGGCCCCCCTACGAGCAGTACTTC.

This clonotype was observed at least ten times. This sequence joins TRBV7-3 and TRBJ1-6; D uncertain. Germline V lookup: CDR1 SGHTA, CDR2 FQGTGA. This CDR3 has 13 residues. V dropped 6 bases and J dropped 7 bases, with 10 bases sitting between them. The CDR3: CASRRSGNSPLHF. The CDR3 bases are TGTGCCAGCAGGCGCAGTGGGAATTCACCCCTCCACTTT.

The V and J genes are TRBV12-5 and TRBJ2-7; D could derive from TRBD1 or TRBD2 (5 bases each). The V and J ends lost 2 bases and 6 bases respectively, with 11 bases between them. The germline CDR1 and CDR2 sequences are LGHNT and FRNRAP. The CDR3 runs 13 residues. The chain's CDR3 is CASGLPPGSEQYF. In DNA form, the CDR3 reads TGTGCTAGTGGTTTGCCCCCAGGGAGCGAGCAGTACTTC.

This clonotype was seen many times. The gene calls are TRBV5-1 and TRBJ2-1; D unclear. V gave up 1 base and J gave up 9 bases, with 5 bases separating them. The germline V gene has CDR1 SGHRS and CDR2 YFSETQ. This CDR3 contains 11 residues. CDR3 region: CASSLRTEQFF. For the CDR3, the DNA is TGCGCCAGCAGCTTGCGGACTGAGCAGTTCTTC. The entire variable domain, with the rest obtained from reference TRBV5-1 and TRBJ2-1, is as follows: KAGVTQTPRYLIKTRGQQVTLSCSPISGHRSVSWYQQTPGQGLQFLFEYFSETQRNKGNFPGRFSGRQFSNSRSEMNVSTLELGDSALYLCASSLRTEQFFGPGTRLTVL.

This clonotype was detected only a few times. The chain uses TRBV6-1 and TRBJ1-1; no reliable D call. The V end was cut by 2 bases, the J end by 8 bases, with 6 bases between. The CDR3 runs to 11 residues. CDR1 is MNHNS, CDR2 SASEGT, per germline. The CDR3 region is CASSELVEAFF. As DNA, the CDR3 is TGTGCCAGCAGTGAATTAGTAGAAGCTTTCTTT.

In this sample, this clonotype turned up a few times. The V and J genes are TRBV4-1 and TRBJ2-1; D is possibly TRBD2 (6 bases). The CDR3 contains 14 residues. The V gene lost 0 bases and the J gene lost 10 bases, with 13 bases spanning the gap. Germline CDR1 reads MGHRA; CDR2 reads YSYEKL. CDR3 protein: CASSQDGGTGEQFF. The CDR3 DNA follows: TGCGCCAGCAGCCAAGATGGGGGGACGGGAGAGCAGTTCTTC.

The DNA of the CDR3 is TGCAGTGCGAAAGAATTATACCGGGACAGGGAGGAAAGGGCACCCCTCCACTTT. It yields the protein CSAKELYRDREERAPLHF. This rearrangement joins TRBV20-1 to TRBJ1-6; 9 nucleotides line up with TRBD1. The trim removed 6 bases at V and 11 bases at J, leaving 23 bases unmatched. Looked up from germline, CDR1 is DFQATT and CDR2 is SNEGSKA (reference sequence). The CDR3 is 18 amino acids.

V and J are TRBV7-2 and TRBJ2-7; the D gene is possibly TRBD2 (6 bases). Germline loops: CDR1 SGHTA, CDR2 FQGNSA. Trimming shortened V by 0 bases and J by 2 bases, and 8 bases separated the two germline ends. The CDR3 contains 14 residues. In DNA, the CDR3 is TGTGCCAGCAGCTTAGCCCGCGGGGCCTACGAGCAGTACTTC. It specifies CASSLARGAYEQYF.

The V and J genes are TRBV2 and TRBJ2-2; D unresolved. Per germline, CDR1 SNHLY and CDR2 FYNNEI. The CDR3 sequence is 14 residues long. Trimming stripped 7 bases from V and 0 bases from J, with 9 bases between. CDR3 residues: CASKYHTNTGELFF. The CDR3 DNA follows: TGTGCCAGCAAGTACCATACGAACACCGGGGAGCTGTTTTTT.

The chain links TRBV10-3 to TRBJ2-5; the match to TRBD1 covers 8 bases. This CDR3 is built from 13 residues. The junction had 3 bases not matched to a gene; V was cut back by 8 bases and J by 1 base. CDR1 and CDR2 from the germline V gene are ENHRY and SYGVKD. CDR3 residues: CAIGTGLQETQYF. CDR3 DNA sequence: TGTGCCATCGGGACAGGCCTCCAAGAGACCCAGTACTTC.

The CDR3 region is CASSLWPGGDEQFF. Here the CDR3 DNA reads TGTGCCAGCAGCTTATGGCCAGGGGGCGATGAGCAGTTCTTC. The rearrangement joins TRBV7-3 to TRBJ2-1, with TRBD1 matching over 8 bases. The CDR3 runs 14 residues. V lost 2 bases and J lost 8; bases outside the gene matches: 5. Germline CDR1 reads SGHTA; CDR2 reads FQGTGA.

The chain links TRBV29-1 to TRBJ1-2, with D possibly matching TRBD1 (6 bases). V was cut by 7 bases and J by 6 bases, with 18 bases left in between. CDR1 is SQVTM and CDR2 is ANQGSEA in the germline V gene. This CDR3 spans 13 amino acids. For the CDR3, the DNA is TGCAGCGGATTCCAGGGGAACCAGCATGGCTACACCTTC. Protein product: CSGFQGNQHGYTF.

In its sample, this clonotype was seen a few times. This sequence joins TRBV5-5 and TRBJ1-1, with D maybe TRBD1 (5 bases). There are 17 residues in the CDR3. Germline CDR1 SGHKS, CDR2 YYEKEE (reference sequence). Trimming removed 4 bases at V and 0 bases at J, with 19 bases between. CDR3 amino acids: CASSPGASRGLNTEAFF. The DNA of the CDR3 is TGTGCCAGCAGCCCCGGGGCTTCACGGGGCCTGAACACTGAAGCTTTCTTT. The complete variable domain, with remaining parts taken from reference TRBV5-5 and TRBJ1-1, reads DAGVTQSPTHLIKTRGQQVTLRCSPISGHKSVSWYQQVLGQGPQFIFQYYEKEERGRGNFPDRFSARQFPNYSSELNVNALLLGDSALYLCASSPGASRGLNTEAFFGQGTRLTVV.

Only a few counts were recorded for this clonotype. This chain uses TRBV20-1 with TRBJ1-5, with 7 positions matching TRBD1. Per germline, CDR1 DFQATT and CDR2 SNEGSKA (reference sequence). V lost 1 base to trimming and J lost 5 bases; unmatched junction nucleotides: 8. The CDR3 loop spans 15 amino acids. CDR3 sequence reads: CSARGDGTAYQPQHF. In nucleotides, the CDR3 is TGCAGTGCTAGAGGCGACGGGACAGCCTATCAGCCCCAGCATTTT.

At least ten counts were recorded for this clonotype. The chain carries TRBV6-2 or TRBV6-3 and TRBJ1-1; D gene unclear. This CDR3 is built from 13 residues. Trimming cost V 6 bases and J 4 bases, with 12 bases left between them. Germline-derived CDR1 and CDR2 are MNHEY and SVGEGT. The CDR3: CASSQRVRTEAFF. The CDR3 coding sequence is TGTGCCAGCAGCCAGAGGGTCCGCACTGAAGCTTTCTTT.

This clonotype showed up just a few times. This rearrangement joins TRBV20-1 to TRBJ2-7; D not certain. V shed 4 bases and J shed 4 bases, with 14 bases lying between them. The CDR3 spans 13 residues. CDR1 and CDR2 (germline): DFQATT, SNEGSKA (reference sequence). CDR3 loop: CSAKRQENYEQYV. The DNA for the CDR3 is TGCAGTGCTAAGCGTCAGGAGAATTACGAGCAGTACGTC.

The chain's CDR3 is CASSPQTGLEETQYF. The CDR3 bases are TGTGCCAGCAGCCCCCAGACAGGGCTAGAGGAGACCCAGTACTTC. The rearrangement uses TRBV7-2 and TRBJ2-5; 7 bases are a match to TRBD1. The ends lost 5 bases at V and 5 bases at J; junction bases unmatched: 11. The CDR3 has 15 amino acids. CDR1 SGHTA and CDR2 FQGNSA come from the germline V gene.

The table lists this clonotype with many counts. This rearrangement joins TRBV28 to TRBJ2-2; possibly TRBD2 for D (7 bases). Germline V gene sequence: CDR1 MDHEN, CDR2 SYDVKM. The CDR3 runs to 14 residues. Trimming shortened V by 11 bases and J by 4 bases, and 17 bases separated the two germline ends. The CDR3 coding sequence is TGTGCCGCGGGGGCCGAGAGGGGCACCGGGGAGCTGTTTTTT. Protein sequence: CAAGAERGTGELFF.

V is TRBV12-3 or TRBV12-4 and J is TRBJ1-6; D uncertain. The V and J ends lost 3 bases and 10 bases respectively, with 10 bases between them. This CDR3 is 13 amino acids long. For the CDR3, the DNA is TGTGCCAGCAGTTTTGGGATTTCGTCACCCCTCCACTTT. Protein product: CASSFGISSPLHF.

The chain recombines TRBV5-1 with TRBJ1-4, with a possible D match to TRBD1 (5 bases). Germline V gene data show CDR1 as SGHRS and CDR2 as YFSETQ. The CDR3 is 12 residues long. V was pared by 5 bases and J by 5 bases, with 7 bases between. This chain's CDR3 is CASRGENEKLFF. CDR3 coding DNA: TGCGCCAGCAGAGGGGAGAATGAAAAACTGTTTTTT.

This clonotype was found a few times. This chain connects TRBV7-6 to TRBJ2-1; 10 bases align to TRBD1. The V gene end was trimmed by 2 bases and the J gene end by 7 bases; junction bases not matched to a gene: 8. CDR3 size: 16 residues. Germline CDR1 is SGHVS and CDR2 is FNYEAQ. CDR3 in amino acids: CASSLLLPGQGNEQFF. CDR3 in DNA: TGTGCCAGCAGCTTACTCCTTCCGGGACAGGGGAATGAGCAGTTCTTC. Looking up the rest from reference TRBV7-6 and TRBJ2-1 gives the full variable domain: GAGVSQSPRYKVTKRGQDVALRCDPISGHVSLYWYRQALGQGPEFLTYFNYEAQQDKSGLPNDRFSAERPEGSISTLTIQRTEQRDSAMYRCASSLLLPGQGNEQFFGPGTRLTVL.

This clonotype was seen at least ten times. The chain is built from TRBV6-6 and TRBJ2-3, with TRBD1 identical over 9 bases. This CDR3 is 16 amino acids long. V trimming: 6 bases; J trimming: 1 base; junction bases outside the gene matches: 8. From germline, CDR1 is MNHNY and CDR2 SVGAGI (reference sequence). The CDR3 coding sequence is TGTGCCAGCAGCCTTGGACAGGGGATTCGCACAGATACGCAGTATTTT. It is translated as CASSLGQGIRTDTQYF.

The V and J genes are TRBV4-3 and TRBJ1-2; D gene unclear. The CDR3 totals 15 residues. In germline, CDR1 is LGHNA, CDR2 YSLEER. The V end was cut by 0 bases, the J end by 4 bases, with 12 bases between. CDR3: CASSQDSESSYGYTF. The CDR3 region has the DNA TGCGCCAGCAGCCAAGACTCAGAGAGTAGCTATGGCTACACCTTC.